This TCR beta chain is drawn from a study of naive and memory T cell subsets. Whole-study findings and limits: Tuberculin site TCR excess was interpreted as type IV hypersensitivity infiltration. Far more TCRs reportedly came from tuberculin skin test site biopsies.

About this clonotype itself: Its antigen is unidentified. This could be a read error, since a much larger clone is one nucleotide away.

The treatment denotes: skin biopsy from PPD injection site in Mantoux-positive individual. Input was roughly 1 to 1,100 ng of DNase-treated total RNA without cell sorting. A UMI-containing oligonucleotide was joined by 3' ligation to the TCR cDNA template. Skin biopsies came from PPD injection sites in Mantoux-positive individuals. Reverse transcription of blood and skin TCR RNA was primed at alpha and beta constant regions. MiXCR was run by TCRdb on the UMI-ligation and nested PCR reads, yielding one entry per CDR3 protein. The table lists about 18,000 distinct CDR3 sequences, 9.5% of them singletons, with about 6.8% in the top ten. V gave up 6 bases and J gave up 0 bases, with 15 bases separating them. The CDR3 has 17 amino acids.

The material sequenced was skin, taken from a tuberculin skin test site. The receptor was isolated from an adult in good health. The rearrangement uses TRBV12-3 or TRBV12-4 and TRBJ2-6; a weak D match, TRBD2 (6 bases). CDR3 nucleotides: TGTGCCAGCAGCCCTTGGGACTTTTCCTCTGGGGCCAACGTCCTGACTTTC. Its protein is CASSPWDFSSGANVLTF.